This T cell receptor beta chain emerged from a study of blood T cells in healthy people across ages. The CDR3 runs 11 residues. V trimming: 5 bases; J trimming: 5 bases; junction bases outside the gene matches: 2. Looked up from germline, CDR1 is DFQATT and CDR2 is SNEGSKA (reference sequence). There are a few counts of this clonotype. It was with a sample-barcoded 5' primer and a J-beta primer mix that a second PCR of about 7 to 12 cycles was run. Unique molecular identifiers of 12 random nucleotides labeled each cDNA. Each CDR3 protein gets one entry after TCRdb re-called the 5' RACE reads with MiXCR. The data hold fewer than 700,000 distinct CDR3 sequences, with roughly 43% observed a single time.

V gene TRBV20-1 combines with J gene TRBJ1-2; TRBD1 agrees at 7 bases. This TCR was sampled from an elderly man in good health. What was sequenced was blood. As DNA, the CDR3 is TGCAGTGCTTCGACAGGGTATGGCTACACCTTC. This sequence encodes CSASTGYGYTF.